These 19 T cell receptor beta chains share one sample of origin, sequenced in a study of identical twins. TCRdb passed the 5' RACE reads through MiXCR, listing each CDR3 protein once. The sample lists about 280,000 distinct CDR3 sequences; more than 6.5% were seen once. The same data also contributed to another study, on yellow fever vaccine responses in identical twins.

Sequenced sample: memory (CD45RO+) T cells sorted from blood. The receptors here all came from a woman in her late teens or twenties in good health.

At least ten counts were recorded for this clonotype. The J gene is TRBJ1-4, the V gene TRBV2; TRBD1 is a possible D gene (5 bases). This CDR3 is 14 amino acids long. Between the trimmed V and J ends, which lost 3 bases and 8 bases, there was a span of 13 bases. The germline V gene encodes CDR1 SNHLY and CDR2 FYNNEI. Here the CDR3 reads CASSENRPGEKLFF. DNA of the CDR3: TGTGCCAGCAGTGAGAACAGGCCGGGCGAAAAACTGTTTTTT.

The table lists this clonotype with a few counts. V is TRBV6-5 and J is TRBJ1-1; the D gene is possibly TRBD1 (5 bases). Between the trimmed V and J ends, which lost 0 bases and 1 base, there was a span of 12 bases. CDR3 length: 16 residues. Germline V gives CDR1 MNHEY, CDR2 SVGAGI. The CDR3 loop is CASSYSRGGTNTEAFF. In DNA form, the CDR3 reads TGTGCCAGCAGTTACTCGCGGGGGGGGACGAACACTGAAGCTTTCTTT.

V usage is TRBV6-5 and J usage is TRBJ1-2; no clear D. Germline CDR1 and CDR2: MNHEY and SVGAGI. This CDR3 has 14 residues. The V end lost 4 bases, the J end lost 4 bases, and 13 bases lay between the germline ends. In DNA, the CDR3 is TGTGCCAGCAGTTCCCTCACTCGGGGCTATGGCTACACCTTC. Protein product: CASSSLTRGYGYTF.

Ten or more counts support this clonotype. V gene TRBV29-1 combines with J gene TRBJ2-4; 7 nucleotides agree with TRBD1. The CDR3 extends over 12 amino acids. V lost 2 bases and J lost 7; bases outside the gene matches: 2. Germline V gene sequence: CDR1 SQVTM, CDR2 ANQGSEA. CDR3 loop: CSVEQGVNIQYF. The DNA for the CDR3 is TGCAGCGTTGAACAGGGGGTGAACATTCAGTACTTC.

In its sample, this clonotype was seen a few times. The genes are TRBV5-5 and TRBJ2-7; a weak D match, TRBD1 (6 bases). The CDR3 sequence is 14 residues long. CDR1 is SGHKS, CDR2 YYEKEE, per germline (reference sequence). V was clipped by 4 bases and J by 4 bases, with 15 bases between them. CDR3 nucleotide sequence: TGTGCCAGCAGCCCCGACTTCGACAGGTACGAGCAGTACGTC. This codes for CASSPDFDRYEQYV.

The rearrangement links TRBV12-3 or TRBV12-4 to TRBJ2-1, with TRBD2 as a possible D gene (6 bases). There are 15 residues in the CDR3. V was cut by 5 bases and J by 6 bases, with 17 bases left in between. The CDR3 nucleotides are TGTGCCAGCAGTCCGGGACTGCCGCGATCCAATGAGCAGTTCTTC. Residues: CASSPGLPRSNEQFF.

This clonotype came up many times. The CDR3 here is CAISSTGDSTGELFF. CDR3 DNA sequence: TGTGCCATCAGTTCGACAGGGGATTCGACCGGGGAGCTGTTTTTT. This chain connects TRBV10-3 to TRBJ2-2; 8 bases map to TRBD1. The V and J ends lost 5 bases and 5 bases, in that order; junction bases with no gene match: 7. The CDR3 is 15 amino acids. Germline V CDR1 and CDR2: ENHRY, SYGVKD.

This clonotype has only a few counts. The chain carries TRBV5-1 and TRBJ1-4, with D tentatively TRBD1 (6 bases). CDR1 SGHRS and CDR2 YFSETQ come from the germline V gene. The CDR3 runs 15 residues. The ends were cut back, 0 bases at V and 5 bases at J, with 11 bases in the middle. This chain's CDR3 is CASSLVGGPNEKLFF. The CDR3 DNA is TGCGCCAGCAGCTTGGTCGGGGGGCCGAATGAAAAACTGTTTTTT.

The chain links TRBV25-1 to TRBJ1-5, with a weak D call TRBD1 (5 bases). With 3 bases removed from V and 3 bases from J, the gap between germline ends came to 12 bases. The CDR3 spans 15 residues. The germline V gene has CDR1 MGHDK and CDR2 SYGVNS. DNA for the CDR3: TGTGCCAGCAGTGAGTCACAGGCTCCCAATCAGCCCCAGCATTTT. Protein sequence: CASSESQAPNQPQHF.

This clonotype was detected a few times. This may come from a read error, since a much larger clone is one base off. The chain combines TRBV11-2 with TRBJ2-5, with TRBD1 matching 7 bases. V lost 3 bases to trimming and J lost 3 bases; unmatched junction nucleotides: 1. This CDR3 comprises 13 residues. Germline CDR1 SGHAT, CDR2 FQNNGV. CDR3 region: CASSLGQKETQYF. CDR3 bases: TGTGCCAGCAGCTTGGGACAGAAAGAGACCCAGTACTTC.

In its sample, this clonotype was seen many times. J is TRBJ1-1 and V is TRBV6-5; D uncertain. The CDR3 length is 14 residues. CDR1 and CDR2 from the germline V gene are MNHEY and SVGAGI. V lost 1 base and J 1 base, leaving 7 bases between the germline ends. CDR3: CASSYFAGNTEAFF. Here the CDR3 DNA reads TGTGCCAGCAGTTACTTTGCGGGGAACACTGAAGCTTTCTTT.

This sequence joins TRBV24-1 and TRBJ2-2, with TRBD1 as a possible D gene (6 bases). Germline values: CDR1 KGHDR, CDR2 SFDVKD. The CDR3 is made up of 14 amino acids. The ends were cut back, 12 bases at V and 6 bases at J, with 19 bases in the middle. DNA of the CDR3: TGTGCCTCCGCCACAGGGTATGGCGCCGGGGAGCTGTTTTTT. This codes for CASATGYGAGELFF.

This clonotype was seen ten or more times. This chain uses TRBV29-1 with TRBJ2-2; the D is unclear. CDR1 is SQVTM and CDR2 is ANQGSEA in the germline V gene. The CDR3 totals 13 residues. V gave up 4 bases and J gave up 2 bases, with 8 bases separating them. The CDR3 sequence: CSVAQSNTGELFF. DNA for the CDR3: TGCAGCGTTGCCCAGAGCAACACCGGGGAGCTGTTTTTT.

The J gene is TRBJ2-1, the V gene TRBV4-1; tentatively, D is TRBD1 (5 bases). CDR1 is MGHRA and CDR2 is YSYEKL in the germline V gene. The V gene lost 0 bases and the J gene lost 6 bases, with 15 bases spanning the gap. The CDR3 has 16 amino acids. CDR3 nucleotides: TGCGCCAGCAGCCAAGAAAAAAGGACAACCCTCAATGAGCAGTTCTTC. It translates to CASSQEKRTTLNEQFF.

This clonotype showed up just a few times. CDR3: CSAGGGTGYTF. The CDR3 DNA sequence: TGCAGCGCCGGGGGGGGGACTGGCTACACCTTC. This rearrangement joins TRBV29-1 to TRBJ1-2; possible D gene TRBD1, 5 bases. The CDR3 covers 11 residues. CDR1 and CDR2 from the germline V gene are SQVTM and ANQGSEA. The V and J ends lost 7 bases and 7 bases respectively, with 13 bases between them.

This clonotype occurred a few times. The chain has TRBV5-6 and TRBJ1-2; the D is unclear. V was pared by 4 bases and J by 2 bases, with 9 bases between. The CDR3 has 13 residues. In germline, CDR1 is SGHDT, CDR2 YYEEEE. CDR3 in DNA: TGTGCCAGCAGCGTCACCCCGAACTATGGCTACACCTTC. Translated: CASSVTPNYGYTF.

This clonotype has ten or more counts. V is TRBV4-2 and J is TRBJ2-2; D is perhaps TRBD2 (5 bases). Germline V gene sequence: CDR1 LGHNA, CDR2 YNFKEQ. V gave up 4 bases and J gave up 8 bases, with 20 bases separating them. The CDR3 extends over 16 amino acids. CDR3 sequence reads: CASSPILDRSGGELFF. The CDR3 DNA reads TGTGCCAGCAGCCCTATCCTTGATCGATCGGGGGGGGAGCTGTTTTTT.

The rearrangement links TRBV20-1 to TRBJ1-2, with D maybe TRBD1 (5 bases). V gave up 6 bases and J gave up 4 bases, with 18 bases separating them. Germline V gene lookup returns CDR1 DFQATT and CDR2 SNEGSKA (reference sequence). The CDR3 consists of 14 residues. The CDR3 loop is CSAGAPGQGYGYTF. The CDR3 nucleotides are TGCAGTGCCGGAGCCCCCGGCCAGGGCTATGGCTACACCTTC.

There are many counts of this clonotype. V usage is TRBV20-1 and J usage is TRBJ2-1; 8 nucleotides line up with TRBD2. Germline-derived CDR1 and CDR2 are DFQATT and SNEGSKA (reference sequence). Trimming took 1 base from V and 7 from J; bases not matched to a gene: 12. The CDR3 spans 16 residues. CDR3 nucleotides: TGCAGTGCTAGAGCGGGAGGGGCCGGCCTGGGAAATGAGCAGTTCTTC. Translated, it gives CSARAGGAGLGNEQFF.